This T cell receptor (beta chain) is from a study of cytomegalovirus exposure and HLA in healthy donors (TCRdb year 2017). For context, the study as a whole: An earlier analysis of some 600 of the donors reported 250 to 300 Gb of sequence data and 117 million unique TCR beta sequences obtained from about 179 million T cells. An early release covering 550 to 650 HLA-typed donors comprised about 300 gigabases of sequencing data and approximately 80 million unique TCR sequences. Of the roughly 400 genotyped donors, about 80% fell in the genetic ancestry cluster associated with self-reported Caucasian donors. The study was designed to test whether signatures of past pathogen exposure could be identified by cataloging public T cell receptors. The study used immunosequencing to profile the T cell repertoires of around 600 subjects and linked those repertoires to cytomegalovirus serostatus. In addition to the first cohort of 650 to 800 subjects, a separate validation cohort of about 120 different subjects was used. High-throughput TCR immunosequencing, statistical association of individual TCRs with disease status, and machine learning were combined to predict cytomegalovirus infection status. A later analysis re-examined previously published TCR beta repertoires from around 670 donors and added high-resolution HLA genotyping to investigate patterns of TCR occurrence. The later analysis used no new phenotypic data to find candidate immune exposures, relying instead on TCR beta sequences and their occurrence across donors. To decide whether each TCR beta V gene segment behaved as functional or pseudogenic, an earlier analysis of several hundred of the donors relied on high-throughput TCR beta sequencing. Donor age, sex, ethnicity and CMV serostatus were collected together with the repertoire data. In a later genetic analysis, genome-wide SNP genotypes for about 55% of the 666 donors were used, and that subset was treated as a discovery cohort. Every repertoire in the discovery cohort had been generated on one and the same sequencing platform. HLA typing covered class I and class II loci at four-digit resolution. The number of typed donors differed by locus: about 620-640 for A, B, C, DRB1 and DQB1; some 540 for DQA1; over 600 for DPA1; and 450 to 480 for DPB1. Roughly 5 DR-DQ haplotypes were handled as single units for association and clustering because linkage in the cohort was strong. Among about 360 genotyped donors of the cohort, an average of about 240,000 unique TCR beta nucleotide sequences were sequenced per donor, around 20% of them non-productive.

General study outcomes and caveats: The authors suggested that the approach could potentially be extended to other disease states and immunological phenotypes. Because counts were too low, around 18 rarely observed V segments, including chromosome 9 orphons, were left out of the earlier analysis of about 620 of the donors. CMV serostatus was the only immune exposure information available for the cohort. Most TCR sequences were observed very rarely across donors, whereas some public TCRs were present in many individuals. The sequencing pipeline was judged likely to have produced a cluster of highly shared sequence variants as a technical artifact. A later genetic analysis reported fewer N-insertions in productive TCRs among donors in an Asian-associated ancestry cluster than the roughly 700-donor mean. Linkage disequilibrium might explain the correlated functional status among segregating V segments, but an unknown experimental factor could not be ruled out. An association between a missense DCLRE1C variant and V-gene and J-gene trimming of TCR beta chains was found in a later genetic analysis and replicated in an independent cohort. According to a later analysis, TCR association rates differed among HLA loci, with DRB1 alleles showing the most associated TCRs and HLA-C alleles showing the fewest. The study listed 164 TCR beta chains as associated with cytomegalovirus. Strong co-occurrence of HLA alleles, especially DR and DQ, made assigning TCR associations to individual alleles difficult. Several of the top co-occurrence clusters appeared to be linked to parvovirus B19, influenza, CMV and Epstein-Barr virus, according to a later analysis. The cohort was sequenced for TCR beta chains only, and without alpha or paired-chain data the features that could be detected were limited. Cytomegalovirus status was reported to be diagnosed by the classifier with high specificity and sensitivity in both the original and validation cohorts. Some IMGT-functional V segments, including TRBV6-2 and TRBV6-3, could not be told apart with the 87-base-pair reads, so those segments were excluded. An earlier analysis of several hundred of the donors showed that most TCR beta V segments appeared in productive rearrangements either about 87% or about 30% of the time, which broadly matched IMGT annotations. Compared with equally common non-associated chains, HLA-associated TCR beta chains in a later analysis were more clonally expanded and had lower generation probabilities. The presence/absence analyses assumed that sequencing depth was roughly uniform across donors, and that assumption may not be true. At a false discovery rate of 0.05, a later analysis linked about 16,000 TCR beta sequences to specific HLA alleles. A further reported finding was that TCR beta sequences accurately predicted the HLA-A and HLA-B alleles for most subjects in the first cohort. A later analysis found that most CMV-associated TCR beta chains appeared HLA-restricted, with HLA associations seemingly driven largely by CMV exposure. In vitro tests confirmed that a few of the cytomegalovirus-associated TCR beta chains recognize cytomegalovirus antigens. Because HLA typing was missing for some donors at each locus, association tests included only the typed subset.

About this clone: Its antigen is unknown. No qualities accompany the bases; no much larger clone lies one base away.

The cohort was made up of around 720 healthy bone marrow donors. All cohort members were sampled while nominally healthy, although unrecorded immune exposures were likely present. The donor was CMV seronegative and was included in the group of a few hundred seronegative cohort members. A peripheral blood sample was provided by each donor, and peripheral blood mononuclear cells were used for TCR beta sequencing. Genomic DNA extraction from the blood cell samples was performed with the Qiagen DNeasy Blood Extraction Kit. Reading the germline V gene gives CDR1 SGHTA and CDR2 FQGNSA. The germline V and J ends show losses of 5 bases and 6 bases respectively, and no gene match explains 12 bases of the junction. Including cysteine and phenylalanine, the CDR3 has 15 amino acids. Only the CDR3 DNA stays, 45 bases, in frame from base 1. Libraries were built with the immunoSEQ multiplex PCR assay. For the multiplex PCR, a mixture combining 60 forward primers for TCR Vbeta segments and 13 reverse primers for TCR Jbeta segments was used. Amplification of the CDR3 region of rearranged TCR beta genes was performed with a multiplex PCR assay on genomic DNA. The Illumina HiSeq System was used to sequence the amplified TCR beta libraries as 87-base-pair reads. On the study's bioinformatics: Across the 600 to 700 repertoires, a later analysis counted approximately 75 million unique TCR beta chains, 9.5 million to 13 million of which were shared by at least two donors. To remove PCR and sequencing errors, raw reads were error-corrected and collapsed into unique sequences using a nearest-neighbor algorithm that merged closely related sequences. Alignment of CDR3 sequences to IMGT reference sequences was used to assign V, D and J gene segments. For a sequence to be retained, a match of at least six nucleotides to both a V gene segment and a J gene segment was required. A rearrangement counted as productive if the CDR3 had no stop codons and remained in frame with V and J, and every other rearrangement counted as non-productive. CDR3 was defined according to IMGT convention as the region running from the second conserved V-encoded cysteine to the conserved J-encoded phenylalanine. Sequences without an unambiguous match to a single V gene segment were excluded from the earlier analysis of 450 to 750 of the donors. In an earlier analysis of several hundred of the donors, V segments were called functional above 56.7% productive rearrangements and were called segregating when the between-donor standard deviation exceeded 5%. To diagnose cytomegalovirus status from the catalog of TCR beta chain sequences, a statistical classification framework was built. In a later analysis, V and J genes were assigned by comparing TCR nucleotide sequences against IMGT/GENE-DB human TR gene sequences. In a later analysis, CDR3 sequences and most-parsimonious VDJ recombination scenarios were assigned using the TCRdist pipeline. In a later analysis, every TCR beta chain was defined by the combination of its CDR3 amino acid sequence and its V-gene family, and reads without a unique V-gene family were dropped. In a later analysis, 450 to 600 highly shared, low-generation-probability nucleotide sequences were removed to address suspected cross-contamination and a sequencing artifact. In a later analysis, a clonal expansion index for each public chain was calculated from normalized within-repertoire ranks of inferred template counts. A later analysis computed generation probabilities with a VDJ recombination model fitted to out-of-frame rearrangements, and checked the results against IGoR. A later analysis scored TCR-TCR, TCR-HLA and TCR-CMV co-occurrence with hypergeometric tests, applying a repertoire-size bias correction to TCR pairs. To estimate false discovery rates, a later analysis permuted the HLA or CMV assignments 20 times. In a later analysis, co-occurring TCRs were grouped with DBSCAN, and TCRdist sequence similarity was added when clustering was performed within HLA-allele-positive subsets. Repertoires with fewer than 30,000 or more than 120,000 public chains, plus five repertoires with anomalous nucleotide sharing, were excluded from co-occurrence clustering. Here the immuneACCESS table is served through TCRdb, limited to in-frame sequences with V and J called. Missing clones are a known gap in these copies; in checked studies unresolved V genes cover under half, and the rest lacks a known reason. D and trimming were read from the DNA, whereas the V and J calls and clone size are those reported in that table. Here the sample has 150,000 to 200,000 clones; around 83% occur a single time. About 1% of the sample is held by the ten biggest clonotypes.

This receptor was taken from a woman between 40 and 50 years old in good health and CMV-seronegative. The chain links TRBV7-2 with TRBJ2-7; the central 8 bases match TRBD1. Input material: PBMCs. CDR3 sequence: CASSTRTGKVGEQYF. The nucleotide sequence reads as follows: TGTGCCAGCAGCACTCGGACAGGGAAGGTTGGCGAGCAGTACTTC.